This paragraph covers one T cell receptor (beta chain) sequence. The antigen remains undetermined. From germline, CDR1 is MNHNS and CDR2 SASEGT. The V gene end was trimmed by 6 bases and the J gene end by 5 bases; junction bases not matched to a gene: 1. The CDR3 runs 14 residues. This record comes from a study of OX40 agonist ivuxolimab in advanced cancers. The overall study: Prior anti-PD-1, anti-PD-L1 or anti-CTLA-4 therapy was allowed; about 39% had some. Broader study findings: In general, CD8+ T cells held more expanded clones than CD4+ did, on average.

The data were produced by immunoSEQ multiplex PCR, yet TCRdb's version contains in-frame clones alone and is incomplete. Seen here are about 51,000 clones, roughly 86% observed once, and the top ten hold around 3.5%. The material sequenced was CD4+ or CD8+ T cells sorted from blood, taken in a trial of the OX40 agonist ivuxolimab. V and J are TRBV6-1 and TRBJ2-5; 15 bases line up with TRBD2. This receptor was obtained from an adult with an advanced solid tumor such as melanoma, head and neck, liver or kidney cancer. CDR3 DNA sequence: TGTGCCAGCAGAGGACTAGCGGGGGGGGAGACCCAGTACTTC. Its protein is CASRGLAGGETQYF.